This T cell receptor (beta chain) was captured in a study of patients and donors after allogeneic stem cell transplantation. TCRdb ran MiXCR on the RT-PCR reads and lists one entry per CDR3 protein. The sample consists of hundreds of thousands of distinct CDR3 sequences, 16% of them appearing once. The CDR3 extends over 15 amino acids. In germline, CDR1 is MNHEY, CDR2 SVGAGI. V was trimmed by 4 bases and J by 2 bases, leaving 14 bases between them. This clonotype has more than one count but fewer than ten. This rearrangement joins TRBV6-5 to TRBJ1-1; maybe TRBD1 (6 bases). This clonotype originated in a human donor who was either an allogeneic HSCT recipient or a stem cell or donor lymphocyte infusion donor (not recorded which). It is not recorded whose cells these are; they may come from a transplant donor. Sequencing input: blood, either unsorted or a sorted T cell fraction (not recorded which). The DNA for the CDR3 is TGTGCCAGCAGTTTCCCCAGGGGAGGAAACACTGAAGCTTTCTTT. It translates to CASSFPRGGNTEAFF.